The 18 T cell receptor beta chains below all came from one sample that was sequenced in a study of control samples from healthy donors and cancer patients. Only in-frame clones appear in the TCRdb table, and some are missing; sequencing was by immunoSEQ multiplex PCR. The data hold about 120,000 clones, with about 89% observed a single time. Specimen: blood. The source of these receptors is a man in his sixties in good health.

The J gene is TRBJ1-1, the V gene TRBV24-1, with TRBD1 matching over 8 bases. The CDR3 has 16 amino acids. Trimming took 4 bases from V and 4 from J; bases not matched to a gene: 10. Germline lookup yields CDR1 KGHDR and CDR2 SFDVKD. CDR3 region: CATSESQGGDSTEAFF. CDR3 sequence (DNA): TGTGCCACCAGTGAGTCACAGGGGGGGGATAGCACTGAAGCTTTCTTT.

V usage is TRBV19 and J usage is TRBJ1-3, with 8 nucleotides matching TRBD1. The V gene end was trimmed by 5 bases and the J gene end by 3 bases; junction bases not matched to a gene: 15. The germline gives CDR1 LNHDA, CDR2 SQIVND (reference sequence). The CDR3 length is 18 residues. CDR3 sequence reads: CASSPRPGQGRSGNTIYF. CDR3 coding DNA: TGTGCCAGTAGTCCACGACCTGGACAGGGAAGGAGTGGAAACACCATATATTTT. Using reference TRBV19 and TRBJ1-3 for the parts outside the CDR3, the full variable domain is DGGITQSPKYLFRKEGQNVTLSCEQNLNHDAMYWYRQDPGQGLRLIYYSQIVNDFQKGDIAEGYSVSREKKESFPLTVTSAQKNPTAFYLCASSPRPGQGRSGNTIYFGEGSWLTVV.

This clone was detected only a few times. CDR3 sequence: CATGSYGYTF. The CDR3 nucleotides are TGTGCTACCGGGTCCTATGGCTACACCTTC. The chain couples TRBV30 to TRBJ1-2, with D unresolved. This CDR3 comprises 10 residues. Germline CDR1 reads GTSNPN; CDR2 reads SVGIG (reference sequence).

The rearrangement joins TRBV30 to TRBJ2-7, with D perhaps TRBD1 (6 bases). The germline gives CDR1 GTSNPN, CDR2 SVGIG (reference sequence). Trimming pared 0 bases from V and 5 bases from J, leaving 11 bases between. CDR3 size: 13 residues. This chain's CDR3 is CAWSVDRFDEQYF. The CDR3 DNA reads TGTGCCTGGAGTGTAGACAGGTTTGACGAGCAGTACTTC.

This sequence joins TRBV28 and TRBJ1-5; D may be TRBD1 (5 bases). Trimming took off 5 bases at V and 11 bases at J, with 25 bases between the two ends. The CDR3 consists of 16 residues. Germline loops: CDR1 MDHEN, CDR2 SYDVKM. The CDR3 DNA is TGTGCCAGCAGTCCAGGTGGGGGGGACGGACTTCTGGCCCAGCATTTT. This encodes CASSPGGGDGLLAQHF.

J is TRBJ1-2 and V is TRBV28; D is uncertain. The V and J ends lost 3 bases and 4 bases respectively, with 6 bases between them. The CDR3 is 12 residues long. Germline V gene data show CDR1 as MDHEN and CDR2 as SYDVKM. The CDR3 region has the DNA TGTGCCAGCAGTTTGTCCGTCTATGGCTACACCTTC. Residues: CASSLSVYGYTF.

The V call is TRBV7-6, the J call TRBJ2-1; 7 bases agree with TRBD2. The J segment lost 4 bases and the V segment lost 1 base, leaving 7 bases of the junction unmatched. The CDR3 runs 16 residues. Germline CDR1 and CDR2: SGHVS and FNYEAQ. CDR3 bases: TGTGCCAGCAGCTTAGGTGGGGGGGGACTTTACAATGAGCAGTTCTTC. Residues: CASSLGGGGLYNEQFF. Filled out from reference TRBV7-6 and TRBJ2-1, the complete variable domain reads GAGVSQSPRYKVTKRGQDVALRCDPISGHVSLYWYRQALGQGPEFLTYFNYEAQQDKSGLPNDRFSAERPEGSISTLTIQRTEQRDSAMYRCASSLGGGGLYNEQFFGPGTRLTVL.

This clone was counted a single time. The chain couples TRBV5-1 to TRBJ2-3; 11 nucleotides agree with TRBD2. V trimming: 0 bases; J trimming: 1 base; junction bases outside the gene matches: 4. Looked up from germline, CDR1 is SGHRS and CDR2 is YFSETQ. CDR3 length: 17 amino acids. CDR3 amino acids: CASSLAVAGGRTDTQYF. The CDR3 DNA sequence: TGCGCCAGCAGCTTGGCCGTAGCGGGGGGGCGCACAGATACGCAGTATTTT.

The chain couples TRBV7-8 to TRBJ1-2; D remains unclear. The CDR3 covers 14 residues. Trimming took off 1 base at V and 4 bases at J, with 10 bases between the two ends. CDR1 SGHVS and CDR2 FQNEAQ come from the germline V gene. In DNA, the CDR3 is TGTGCCAGCAGCTTAGGAGCCAGTGGCTATGGCTACACCTTC. Its translation: CASSLGASGYGYTF.

This chain links TRBV6-5 with TRBJ1-1, with 7 nucleotides matching TRBD1. The germline CDR1 and CDR2 sequences are MNHEY and SVGAGI. This CDR3 contains 14 residues. The trim removed 6 bases at V and 4 bases at J, leaving 8 bases unmatched. CDR3 sequence reads: CASRKTGVGTEAFF. The CDR3 nucleotides are TGTGCCAGCAGGAAAACAGGGGTCGGCACTGAAGCTTTCTTT.

This clone was seen only once. The chain links TRBV3-1 (or the pseudogene TRBV3-2) to TRBJ2-1, with D possibly called TRBD1 or TRBD2 (5 bases each). Trimming removed 1 base at V and 10 bases at J, with 20 bases between. CDR1 is LGHDT and CDR2 is YNNKEL in the germline V gene (reference sequence). The CDR3 loop spans 16 amino acids. The CDR3 nucleotides read TGTGCCAGCAGCCAAGCAGGGACCGTTTACCCCAGCGAGCAGTTCTTC. Encoded protein: CASSQAGTVYPSEQFF.

V is TRBV27 and J is TRBJ1-6; D may be TRBD1 (6 bases). CDR3 length equals 14 residues. The germline V gene encodes CDR1 MNHEY and CDR2 SMNVEV (reference sequence). The germline V and J ends were trimmed by 5 bases and 4 bases, with 9 bases remaining between them. The CDR3 DNA follows: TGTGCCAGCAGTATCGGACAGTATAATTCACCCCTCCACTTT. Translation gives CASSIGQYNSPLHF.

V usage is TRBV29-1 and J usage is TRBJ1-4, with a possible D match to TRBD1 (5 bases). Between the trimmed V and J ends, which lost 3 bases and 7 bases, there was a span of 15 bases. The CDR3 runs 14 residues. Germline V gene lookup returns CDR1 SQVTM and CDR2 ANQGSEA. CDR3 DNA sequence: TGCAGCGTTGAGGGCCCAGGGCAACCTGAAAAACTGTTTTTT. As protein: CSVEGPGQPEKLFF.

The chain couples TRBV7-2 to TRBJ1-5, with D perhaps matching TRBD1 (6 bases). CDR1 SGHTA and CDR2 FQGNSA come from the germline V gene. This CDR3 region has 14 residues. Deletions cut 5 bases from V and 1 base from J, with 9 bases between. CDR3: CASSQQGSNQPQHF. Here the CDR3 DNA reads TGTGCCAGCAGCCAACAGGGCAGCAATCAGCCCCAGCATTTT.

V gene TRBV5-1 combines with J gene TRBJ1-2; D is undetermined. This CDR3 has 14 amino acids. V was clipped by 0 bases and J by 8 bases, with 14 bases between them. CDR1 SGHRS and CDR2 YFSETQ come from the germline V gene. The CDR3 sequence: CASSLDRMMGGYTF. The CDR3 bases are TGCGCCAGCAGCTTGGACAGAATGATGGGCGGCTACACCTTC.

This chain connects TRBV5-6 to TRBJ1-1, with D uncertain. V lost 2 bases and J 1 base, leaving 15 bases between the germline ends. This CDR3 region has 16 residues. Germline V gives CDR1 SGHDT, CDR2 YYEEEE. This chain's CDR3 is CASSLIGQGQNTEAFF. Written as DNA, the CDR3 is TGTGCCAGCAGCTTAATAGGGCAAGGGCAGAACACTGAAGCTTTCTTT. Supplemented by reference TRBV5-6 and TRBJ1-1, the full variable domain reads DAGVTQSPTHLIKTRGQQVTLRCSPKSGHDTVSWYQQALGQGPQFIFQYYEEEERQRGNFPDRFSGHQFPNYSSELNVNALLLGDSALYLCASSLIGQGQNTEAFFGQGTRLTVV.

This chain links TRBV6-6 with TRBJ2-3; no definite D call. CDR1 is MNHNY, CDR2 SVGAGI, per germline (reference sequence). The V end was cut by 0 bases, the J end by 0 bases, with 7 bases between. The CDR3 is made up of 15 amino acids. CDR3 amino acids: CASSYSGRSTDTQYF. CDR3 in DNA: TGTGCCAGCAGTTACTCGGGTCGGAGCACAGATACGCAGTATTTT.

The CDR3 reads CASGLGQGILRGYTF. The CDR3 DNA reads as TGTGCTAGTGGTTTGGGACAGGGCATCTTACGTGGCTACACCTTC. This chain connects TRBV12-5 to TRBJ1-2; 7 positions match TRBD1. With 1 base clipped from V and 7 bases from J, the junction kept 9 bases outside the gene matches. CDR1 is LGHNT and CDR2 is FRNRAP in the germline V gene. The CDR3 runs 15 residues.